The 27 T cell receptor beta chains below all came from one sample that was sequenced in a study of Ad26.COV2.S vaccination and SARS-CoV-2 variants (dated by TCRdb to the early 2020s). The method was the immunoSEQ multiplex PCR assay. The source is immuneACCESS, and TCRdb retained only in-frame sequences with V and J called. Part of the clones is not carried over; for the studies checked, unresolved V genes explain less than half of this, and the remainder is unexplained. The sample includes over 110,000 clones, with roughly 89% observed a single time. Less than 6% of the sample is in the top ten clones. The sample's time point label, decoded: individuals recovered from natural SARS-CoV-2 infection. The source was peripheral blood, collected after recovery from COVID-19. The receptors here all came from a human donor who had recovered from COVID-19.

The chain has TRBV19 and TRBJ1-2; 9 bases fit TRBD1. Trimming at V came to 6 bases and at J to 2 bases, leaving 7 bases not matched to a gene. The CDR3 covers 15 residues. Germline V CDR1 and CDR2: LNHDA, SQIVND (reference sequence). CDR3 sequence: CASRVQQGANYGYTF. As DNA, the CDR3 is TGTGCCAGTAGGGTACAACAGGGGGCGAACTATGGCTACACCTTC.

The chain employs TRBV7-2 and TRBJ2-1; no clear D. Germline V CDR1 and CDR2: SGHTA, FQGNSA. The V end was cut by 8 bases, the J end by 0 bases, with 14 bases between. CDR3 length equals 15 residues. The CDR3 reads CASLFSPGSYNEQFF. The CDR3 nucleotides read TGTGCCAGCTTATTTTCCCCCGGCTCCTACAATGAGCAGTTCTTC. The full variable domain, completed using reference TRBV7-2 and TRBJ2-1, is GAGVSQSPSNKVTEKGKDVELRCDPISGHTALYWYRQSLGQGLEFLIYFQGNSAPDKSGLPSDRFSAERTGGSVSTLTIQRTQQEDSAVYLCASLFSPGSYNEQFFGPGTRLTVL.

The V gene is TRBV5-4, the J gene TRBJ2-7; tentatively, D is TRBD2 (6 bases). CDR3 size: 15 residues. CDR1 is SGHNT and CDR2 is YYREEE in the germline V gene (reference sequence). Deletions cut 4 bases from V and 0 bases from J, with 14 bases between. The CDR3 reads CASSPMDGGSYEQYF. In nucleotides, the CDR3 is TGTGCCAGCAGCCCGATGGACGGGGGCTCCTACGAGCAGTACTTC.

The V call is TRBV25-1, the J call TRBJ1-2; D is unclear. The CDR3 length is 11 residues. The V and J ends lost 10 bases and 4 bases respectively, with 10 bases between them. Germline assignment: CDR1 MGHDK and CDR2 SYGVNS. As DNA, the CDR3 is TGTGCCACCACGGGCCCCTATGGCTACACCTTC. Amino acid sequence: CATTGPYGYTF.

This clone has only a few counts. This rearrangement joins TRBV29-1 to TRBJ2-7; D might be TRBD1 (5 bases). This CDR3 is 12 amino acids long. Per the germline V gene, CDR1 is SQVTM and CDR2 is ANQGSEA. Trimming cost V 4 bases and J 4 bases, with 11 bases left between them. CDR3 sequence (DNA): TGCAGCGTTGCTGGACAAAATTACGAGCAGTACTTC. It is translated as CSVAGQNYEQYF.

The chain is built from TRBV24-1 and TRBJ2-3; possibly TRBD2 for D (5 bases). CDR3 size: 16 residues. Germline CDR1 KGHDR, CDR2 SFDVKD. V lost 5 bases to trimming and J lost 2 bases, with 16 bases between them. The CDR3 bases are TGTGCCACCAGTGTACCGAGCGGAGCGATCACAGATACGCAGTATTTT. Protein: CATSVPSGAITDTQYF.

Comment on this clone: Other nucleotide sequences from this sample produce the same CDR3. This chain joins TRBV5-4 and TRBJ2-2, with D hard to call. This CDR3 comprises 13 residues. Germline V lookup: CDR1 SGHNT, CDR2 YYREEE (reference sequence). Trimming stripped 0 bases from V and 5 bases from J, with 5 bases between. Written as DNA, the CDR3 is TGTGCCAGCAGCTTGGGGGATACCGGGGAGCTGTTTTTT. Translated: CASSLGDTGELFF.

This clone has more than one count but fewer than ten. The rearrangement links TRBV28 to TRBJ1-2, with TRBD1 matching 10 bases. V lost 1 base to trimming and J lost 6 bases; unmatched junction nucleotides: 11. The length of the CDR3 is 17 residues. Germline values: CDR1 MDHEN, CDR2 SYDVKM. As DNA, the CDR3 is TGTGCCAGCAGTTTATCCGGGACAGGGGCATTCTTCGATGGCTACACCTTC. This sequence encodes CASSLSGTGAFFDGYTF.

This clone was found a few times. The chain combines TRBV6-6 with TRBJ1-6; D remains ambiguous. Trimming removed 4 bases from V and 10 bases from J, with 11 bases in between. CDR3 length: 13 amino acids. Germline values: CDR1 MNHNY, CDR2 SVGAGI (reference sequence). The CDR3 loop is CASSWEGGSPLHF. CDR3 nucleotide sequence: TGTGCCAGCAGTTGGGAAGGAGGCTCACCCCTCCACTTT.

The rearrangement links TRBV2 to TRBJ2-3, with D possibly matching TRBD1 (6 bases). This CDR3 is 16 amino acids long. Trimming cost V 5 bases and J 0 bases, with 15 bases left between them. Per the germline V gene, CDR1 is SNHLY and CDR2 is FYNNEI. The chain's CDR3 is CASSSPGDPSTDTQYF. DNA of the CDR3: TGTGCCAGCAGTTCCCCAGGGGACCCAAGCACAGATACGCAGTATTTT.

This sequence joins TRBV7-8 and TRBJ1-2; D unclear. CDR1 SGHVS and CDR2 FQNEAQ come from the germline V gene. The ends were cut back, 1 base at V and 2 bases at J, with 11 bases in the middle. CDR3 length equals 15 residues. The CDR3 DNA is TGTGCCAGCAGCTTAGTCTTAGAAGGGAACTATGGCTACACCTTC. Translation gives CASSLVLEGNYGYTF.

Ten or more counts support this clone. The chain joins TRBV28 to TRBJ2-5; weak D call: TRBD1 (6 bases). The V end was cut by 7 bases, the J end by 1 base, with 16 bases between. The length of the CDR3 is 15 residues. CDR1 is MDHEN and CDR2 is SYDVKM in the germline V gene. CDR3 sequence: CASNLPGTSQETQYF. CDR3 bases: TGTGCCAGCAACCTGCCGGGGACAAGCCAAGAGACCCAGTACTTC.

V is TRBV2 and J is TRBJ1-1; D possibly corresponds to TRBD1 (5 bases). V was cut by 10 bases and J by 10 bases, with 16 bases left in between. The CDR3 has 11 amino acids. The germline CDR1 and CDR2 sequences are SNHLY and FYNNEI. The DNA for the CDR3 is TGTGCCACCGACAGCGGGGTACTAGCTTTCTTT. Translation: CATDSGVLAFF.

V and J are TRBV5-1 and TRBJ2-7, with 10 bases matching TRBD1. The CDR3 is 14 residues long. V shed 3 bases, J shed 3 bases, and the junction held 3 bases outside the gene matches. Germline V lookup: CDR1 SGHRS, CDR2 YFSETQ. The CDR3 DNA sequence: TGCGCCAGCAGCTCAGGACAGGGGGGCTACGAGCAGTACTTC. Its translation is CASSSGQGGYEQYF.

The gene calls are TRBV7-8 and TRBJ2-3; 11 bases are shared with TRBD2. J lost 2 bases, V lost 2 bases, and 6 bases had no gene match. The CDR3 loop spans 17 amino acids. The V gene's germline CDR1 is SGHVS and CDR2 FQNEAQ. The CDR3 DNA reads TGTGCCAGCAGCTTACAGACACTAGCGGGGGTCACAGATACGCAGTATTTT. This sequence encodes CASSLQTLAGVTDTQYF.

The rearrangement joins TRBV2 to TRBJ1-2, with 7 bases lining up with TRBD1. The J segment lost 6 bases and the V segment lost 6 bases, leaving 10 bases of the junction unmatched. CDR1 SNHLY and CDR2 FYNNEI come from the germline V gene. The CDR3 extends over 14 amino acids. The CDR3 DNA is TGTGCCAGCAGGAGCCAGGGGGGTGGGGATGGCTACACCTTC. As protein: CASRSQGGGDGYTF.

The chain joins TRBV28 to TRBJ1-4; possibly TRBD1 for D (6 bases). The CDR3 sequence is 16 residues long. Germline CDR1 is MDHEN and CDR2 is SYDVKM. The V end was cut by 3 bases, the J end by 8 bases, with 19 bases between. The DNA of the CDR3 is TGTGCCAGCAGTTTCCCAGAGGAGGGGGAAAGAGAAAAACTGTTTTTT. This gives the protein CASSFPEEGEREKLFF.

The V gene is TRBV4-3, the J gene TRBJ1-2, with no clear D. V lost 0 bases, J lost 10 bases, and 15 bases lay in between. Germline V gene lookup returns CDR1 LGHNA and CDR2 YSLEER. The CDR3 runs to 14 residues. The CDR3 nucleotides are TGCGCCAGCAGCCAAGAAGTTCACAGCCTTGACTACACCTTC. Translation gives CASSQEVHSLDYTF.

The chain has TRBV6-5 and TRBJ2-7; D is undetermined. This CDR3 contains 13 residues. With 6 bases removed from V and 0 bases from J, the gap between germline ends came to 9 bases. Germline V gives CDR1 MNHEY, CDR2 SVGAGI. CDR3 coding DNA: TGTGCCAGCAGACCCCATCTCTCCTACGAGCAGTACTTC. This sequence encodes CASRPHLSYEQYF.

This clone showed up just once. V is TRBV18 and J is TRBJ1-3, with D possibly being TRBD1 (5 bases). Per germline, CDR1 KGHSH and CDR2 LQKENI. V was trimmed by 6 bases and J by 6 bases, leaving 12 bases between them. The CDR3 has 13 amino acids. The CDR3, as DNA: TGTGCCAGCTCCATGGGCAGGGAAAACACCATATATTTT. Its protein product is CASSMGRENTIYF. Full variable domain (missing parts from reference TRBV18 and TRBJ1-3): NAGVMQNPRHLVRRRGQEARLRCSPMKGHSHVYWYRQLPEEGLKFMVYLQKENIIDESGMPKERFSAEFPKEGPSILRIQQVVRGDSAAYFCASSMGRENTIYFGEGSWLTVV.

The chain employs TRBV28 and TRBJ1-1, with D perhaps TRBD1 (6 bases). V was pared by 5 bases and J by 8 bases, with 27 bases between. This CDR3 comprises 17 residues. Germline assignment: CDR1 MDHEN and CDR2 SYDVKM. The CDR3, as DNA: TGTGCCAGCAGTCCCGGCGCGGGGGGGGCCGCTTTGACGGAAGCTTTCTTT. Amino acid sequence: CASSPGAGGAALTEAFF.

This clone was counted between two and nine times. The chain carries TRBV6-4 and TRBJ1-1; D perhaps matches TRBD1 (6 bases). Between the trimmed V and J ends, which lost 9 bases and 2 bases, there was a span of 10 bases. This CDR3 has 12 residues. Per germline, CDR1 MRHNA and CDR2 SNTAGT. CDR3 sequence: CARQGTNTEAFF. The CDR3 coding sequence is TGTGCCAGACAGGGTACAAACACTGAAGCTTTCTTT.

CDR3 protein: CATSGGANVLTF. CDR3 DNA: TGTGCCACCTCGGGGGGGGCCAACGTCCTGACTTTC. J is TRBJ2-6 and V is TRBV6-5, with D tentatively TRBD2 (5 bases). V lost 10 bases and J lost 4, with 8 bases in between. The germline V gene has CDR1 MNHEY and CDR2 SVGAGI. This CDR3 contains 12 residues.

The chain is built from TRBV5-4 and TRBJ1-6, with no clear D. CDR1 is SGHNT and CDR2 is YYREEE in the germline V gene (reference sequence). Trimming shortened V by 3 bases and J by 0 bases, and 10 bases separated the two germline ends. The CDR3 extends over 16 amino acids. This CDR3 reads CASSSIKSSYNSPLHF. The CDR3 nucleotides read TGTGCCAGCAGCTCTATTAAGAGCTCCTATAATTCACCCCTCCACTTT.

Note on this clone: Distinct nucleotide sequences in the sample also encode this CDR3. The chain employs TRBV12-3 or TRBV12-4 and TRBJ2-5; no firm D call. The CDR3 is 11 amino acids. V shed 3 bases and J shed 4 bases, with 3 bases lying between them. The CDR3 sequence is CASSFGETQYF. In nucleotides, the CDR3 is TGTGCCAGCAGTTTTGGAGAGACCCAGTACTTC.

The rearrangement uses TRBV7-2 and TRBJ2-3; tentatively, D is TRBD2 (5 bases). Trimming took 1 base from V and 6 from J, leaving 20 bases between them. CDR3 size: 17 residues. Germline V gene lookup returns CDR1 SGHTA and CDR2 FQGNSA. CDR3 amino acids: CASSLEGFFPGFDTQYF. The CDR3 DNA reads TGTGCCAGCAGCTTAGAAGGTTTCTTTCCGGGGTTTGATACGCAGTATTTT.

The chain employs TRBV12-3 or TRBV12-4 and TRBJ1-4; D is uncertain. The CDR3 runs 13 residues. With 3 bases removed from V and 7 bases from J, the gap between germline ends came to 9 bases. CDR3 nucleotide sequence: TGTGCCAGCAGTTTGTCAGCAGGTGAAAAACTGTTTTTT. Its protein product is CASSLSAGEKLFF.